Reported below is one T cell receptor beta chain. No cognate antigen has been identified for it. No quality values exist for individual bases; no much larger clone is one base distant. This sample is drawn from a study of vaccination effects on CD4 cells after COVID-19 (dated by TCRdb to the early 2020s). Notes on the research overall: To identify antigen-specific CD4+ T cell clonotypes by their expansion, the ViraFEST assay first stimulated PBMC with viral peptide pools and then applied TCR sequencing. About 1.8 million PBMC per well were cultured with 10 ug/ml peptides in IMDM containing approximately 4.6% human AB serum, approximately 10 IU/ml IL-2 and gentamicin. Post-vaccine samples across the study were collected a median of 72 days after the second dose, with a range of 14 to 241. SARS-CoV-2 spike-specific CD4+ TCR repertoires from before and after mRNA vaccination were compared in COVID-19 convalescent patients and in infection-naive vaccine recipients. Altogether, some ten COVID-19 convalescent patients and a handful of SARS-CoV-2-naive healthy vaccine recipients made up the full study. Cultures from other donors in the study were sequenced with the Oncomine TCR Beta short-read assay on an Illumina iSeq 100.

Reading the germline V gene gives CDR1 SGHVS and CDR2 FQNEAQ. The CDR3, cysteine through phenylalanine, is 15 amino acids long. Only the CDR3 DNA stays, 45 bases, in frame from base 1. V is trimmed back by 4 bases and J by 0 bases, and the junction contains 5 bases that no gene match accounts for. After less than eleven days of culture, CD4+ T cells were isolated with the EasySep CD4+ T cell isolation kit. Each participant got two doses of an mRNA SARS-CoV-2 vaccine, either BNT162b2 or mRNA-1273. Negative nucleocapsid antibody results before and after vaccination confirmed that the healthy vaccine recipients had no prior SARS-CoV-2 infection. Half of the culture medium was replaced with fresh IL-2-containing medium on days 3 and 7. Unless otherwise noted, each peptide stimulation condition was cultured in triplicate wells. PBMC were separated from whole blood using Ficoll-Paque Plus gradient centrifugation and were then either cryopreserved at -140C or used fresh. Genomic DNA was extracted from cultured CD4+ T cells with the QIAamp micro DNA kit.

The library was generated by the immunoSEQ multiplex PCR assay. TCR beta CDR3 sequencing was performed on DNA from the cultured, isolated CD4+ T cells. The paper's data handling went like this. Non-productive TCR sequences were removed, reads were trimmed to the CDR3 region, and CDR3s of at least 7 amino acids were retained. Antigen-specific clonotypes were identified using the MANAFEST web app by comparison of expansion in peptide wells against reference cultures. To count as positive, a clone had to show expansion at FDR<0.05 compared with the reference and with all other wells, an odds ratio above 5, and a frequency above 0.1% in two replicate wells. A clonotype was defined as cross-reactive if the clonotype was significantly expanded both in SARS-CoV-2 spike wells and in at least one common cold coronavirus spike condition. CDR3 similarity was assessed by Levenshtein distance using the stringdist R package, and unrooted trees were constructed with ape in R 3.6.1. TCRdb's version of the immuneACCESS table is confined to in-frame rearrangements and falls short of the full clone set. An unresolved V gene accounts for under half of the shortfall where checked; the remainder is of unknown origin. The V and J calls and clone size come from that table; D and trimming were worked out from the DNA. For this sample there are about 45,000 clones; 55% to 85% appear just once. The top ten hold 9.5% to 10% of the sample.

On the study overall, not on this receptor specifically: In healthy vaccine recipients, vaccine-induced clones were almost all SARS-CoV-2 mono-reactive, with only 1 of 255 cross-reactive with common cold coronaviruses. Marked clonal contraction was observed in both infection-induced and vaccine-induced clones at late post-vaccination timepoints, consistent with waning T cell responses. Only a small number of convalescent patients were included, and no early post-infection timepoints were available, which limited the study.

The V and J genes are TRBV7-8 and TRBJ2-7; the central 8 bases match TRBD2. The sample consisted of CD4+ T cells from PBMCs cultured without peptide, taken after COVID-19 vaccination. The receptor was derived from a human donor who received a COVID-19 vaccine. The CDR3 is CASSSGRAFSYEQYF. DNA sequence: TGTGCCAGCAGCTCCGGGAGGGCCTTCTCCTACGAGCAGTACTTC.